A selection of T cell receptor beta chains follows, all from one sample in a study of response to subunit inactivated influenza vaccine. MiXCR, applied by TCRdb to the RT-PCR reads, yields one record per CDR3 protein. The sample records roughly 700,000 distinct CDR3 sequences, about 14% being singletons. Specimen: PBMCs from blood, collected around 14 days before vaccination. These receptors originate from a man in his fifties or sixties who received an inactivated influenza vaccine. The CDR3 runs from the conserved cysteine through the conserved F or W.

V gene | CDR3 protein
TRBV6-5 | CASSSQGAYGYTF
TRBV20-1 | CSAGLAGVYNEQFF
TRBV27 | CASSFTSSYNSPLHF
TRBV11-1 | CASSRTRLAGAETQYF
TRBV7-9 | CASSFENTEAFF
TRBV7-2 | CASSLAGTGGRYQPQHF
TRBV7-9 | CASSLVGGSVSGNTIYF
TRBV11-2 | CASSLVLGLASGEQFF
TRBV7-8 | CASSPNRDYEQYF
TRBV20-1 | CSAGGQGRGEQFF
TRBV6-1 | CASSPRTSRADTQYF
TRBV11-2 | CASSLYRSQTQYF
TRBV6-1 | CASSQTGGYQPQHF
TRBV2 | CATRTGIYEQYF
TRBV11-3 | CASSPSGGVHTQYF
TRBV5-1 | CASSLTRQGYEQYF
TRBV20-1 | CSATPGTGDTDTQYF
TRBV3-1 | CASSRPRQGRTNTGELFF
TRBV4-3 | CASSQGDSPAGEQYF
TRBV3-1 | CASSQEKRSYNEQFF
TRBV6-1 | CASSGRTNTDTQYF
TRBV5-1 | CASSLVAVDYEQYF
TRBV19 | CASRIGQGYGYAF